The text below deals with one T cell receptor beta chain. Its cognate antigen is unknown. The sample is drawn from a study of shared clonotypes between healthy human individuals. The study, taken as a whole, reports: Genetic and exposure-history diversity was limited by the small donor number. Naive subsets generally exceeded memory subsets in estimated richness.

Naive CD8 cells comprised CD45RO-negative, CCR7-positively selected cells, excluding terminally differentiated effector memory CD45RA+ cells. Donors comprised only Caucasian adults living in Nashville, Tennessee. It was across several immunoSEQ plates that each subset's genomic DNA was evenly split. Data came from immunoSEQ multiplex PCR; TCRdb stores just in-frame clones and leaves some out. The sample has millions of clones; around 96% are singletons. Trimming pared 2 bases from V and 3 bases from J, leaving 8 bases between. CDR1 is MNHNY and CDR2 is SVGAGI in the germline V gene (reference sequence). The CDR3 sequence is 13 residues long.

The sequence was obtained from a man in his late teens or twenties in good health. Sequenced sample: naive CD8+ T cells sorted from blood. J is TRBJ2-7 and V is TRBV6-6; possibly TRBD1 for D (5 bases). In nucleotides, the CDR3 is TGTGCCAGCAGTTACGACAGAAACTACGAGCAGTACTTC. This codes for CASSYDRNYEQYF.